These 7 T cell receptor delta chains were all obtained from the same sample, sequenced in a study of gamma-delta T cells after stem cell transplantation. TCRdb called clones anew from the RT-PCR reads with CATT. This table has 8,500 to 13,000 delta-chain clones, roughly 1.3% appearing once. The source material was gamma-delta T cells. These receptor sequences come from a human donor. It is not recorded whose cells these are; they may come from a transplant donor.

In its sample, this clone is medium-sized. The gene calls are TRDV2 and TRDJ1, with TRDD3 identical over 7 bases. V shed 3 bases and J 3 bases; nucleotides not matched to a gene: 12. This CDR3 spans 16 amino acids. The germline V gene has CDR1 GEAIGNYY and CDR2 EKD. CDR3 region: CACDSILGLGADKLIF. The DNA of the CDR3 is TGTGCCTGTGACTCAATACTGGGGCTTGGAGCCGATAAACTCATCTTT.

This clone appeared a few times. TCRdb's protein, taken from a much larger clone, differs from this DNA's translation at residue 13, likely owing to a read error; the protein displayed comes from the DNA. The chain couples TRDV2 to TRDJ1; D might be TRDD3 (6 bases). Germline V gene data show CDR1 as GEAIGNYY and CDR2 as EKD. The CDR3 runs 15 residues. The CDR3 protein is CACDTVMGGTDKPIF. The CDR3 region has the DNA TGTGCCTGTGACACCGTGATGGGGGGGACCGATAAACCCATCTTT.

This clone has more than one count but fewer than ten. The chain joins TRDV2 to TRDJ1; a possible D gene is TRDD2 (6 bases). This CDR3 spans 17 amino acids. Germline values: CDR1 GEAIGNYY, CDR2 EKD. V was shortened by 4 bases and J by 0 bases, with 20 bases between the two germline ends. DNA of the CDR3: TGTGCCTGTGAGAGACTCCTACTTTGGGGTCACACCGATAAACTCATCTTT. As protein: CACERLLLWGHTDKLIF.

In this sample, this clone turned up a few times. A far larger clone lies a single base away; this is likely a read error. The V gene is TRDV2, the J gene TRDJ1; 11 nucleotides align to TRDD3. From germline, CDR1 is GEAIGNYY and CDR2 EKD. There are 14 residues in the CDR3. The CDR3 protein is CACDNVLGDSKPIF. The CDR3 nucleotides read TGTGCCTGTGACAACGTACTGGGGGATAGTAAACCCATCTTT.

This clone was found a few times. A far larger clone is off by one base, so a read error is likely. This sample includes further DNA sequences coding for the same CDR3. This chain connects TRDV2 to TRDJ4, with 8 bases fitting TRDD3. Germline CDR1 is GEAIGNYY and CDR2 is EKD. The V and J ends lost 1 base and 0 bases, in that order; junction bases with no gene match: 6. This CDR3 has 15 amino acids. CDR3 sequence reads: CACDTLGDDTRPLIF. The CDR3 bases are TGTGCCTGTGACACGCTGGGGGACGACACCAGACCCCTGATCTTT.

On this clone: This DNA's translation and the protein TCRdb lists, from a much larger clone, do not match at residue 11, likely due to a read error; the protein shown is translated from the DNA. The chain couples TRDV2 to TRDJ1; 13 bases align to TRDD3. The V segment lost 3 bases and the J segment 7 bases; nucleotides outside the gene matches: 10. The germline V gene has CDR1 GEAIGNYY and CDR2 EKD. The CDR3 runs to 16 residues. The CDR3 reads CACDSLLGDTQGKLIF. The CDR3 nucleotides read TGTGCCTGTGACTCTTTACTGGGGGATACGCAGGGTAAACTCATCTTT.

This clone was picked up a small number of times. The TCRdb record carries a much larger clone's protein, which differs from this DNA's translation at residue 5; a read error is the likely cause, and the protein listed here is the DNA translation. CDR3 residues: CACDSIPLTDKLIF. DNA of the CDR3: TGTGCCTGTGACTCGATACCTCTTACCGATAAACTCATCTTT. The chain combines TRDV2 with TRDJ1; D might be TRDD3 (5 bases). This CDR3 has 14 residues. CDR1 and CDR2 from the germline V gene are GEAIGNYY and EKD. V was trimmed by 3 bases and J by 2 bases, leaving 12 bases between them.